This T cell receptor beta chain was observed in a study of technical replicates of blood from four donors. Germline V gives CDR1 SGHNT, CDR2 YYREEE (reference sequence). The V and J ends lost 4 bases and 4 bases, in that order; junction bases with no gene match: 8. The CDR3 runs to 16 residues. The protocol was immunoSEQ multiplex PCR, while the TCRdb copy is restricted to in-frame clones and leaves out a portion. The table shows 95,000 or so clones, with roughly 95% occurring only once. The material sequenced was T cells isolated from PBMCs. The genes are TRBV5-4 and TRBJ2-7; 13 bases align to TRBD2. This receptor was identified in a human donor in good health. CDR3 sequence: CASSIGTSGTLYEQYF. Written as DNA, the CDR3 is TGTGCCAGCAGCATAGGGACTAGCGGGACCTTATACGAGCAGTACTTC.